Listed below are T cell receptor beta chains from one sample, sequenced in a study of OX40 agonist ivuxolimab in advanced cancers. Produced via immunoSEQ multiplex PCR; TCRdb's table is partial and in-frame only. The sample lists around 85,000 clones; roughly 89% were seen once. Sequencing used CD4+ or CD8+ T cells sorted from blood, obtained in a trial of the OX40 agonist ivuxolimab. The receptors originated from an adult with an advanced solid tumor such as melanoma, head and neck, liver or kidney cancer. CDR3s include the opening cysteine and the closing phenylalanine or tryptophan. The D gene is left open where the match is weak. Clone size is not always given. Where it is, it says once, few, many or a class for expanded clones.

d_call j_call clone_size v_call cdr3_nt cdr3_aa
- TRBJ2-1 - TRBV4-1 TGCGCCAGCAGCCAACTGACAGTTACCTACAATGAGCAGTTCTTC CASSQLTVTYNEQFF
- TRBJ2-3 once TRBV7-9 TGTGCCAGCAGCATAGGGACGGATCTCACAGATACGCAGTATTTT CASSIGTDLTDTQYF
- TRBJ1-6 - TRBV2 TGTGCCTCGGGGGGGACAAATAGCTCCTATAATTCACCCCTCCACTTT CASGGTNSSYNSPLHF
- TRBJ2-1 - TRBV28 TGTGCCAGCAGTTTAGTTGGCGGCCTCGGTGAGCAGTTCTTC CASSLVGGLGEQFF
- TRBJ1-4 - TRBV28 TGTGCCAGCAGTTCTCCGCAGGAAGCAACTAATGAAAAACTGTTTTTT CASSSPQEATNEKLFF
TRBD2 TRBJ2-1 once TRBV29-1 TGCAGCGTAGGCGGACTAGCGGGAGTAGATGAGCAGTTCTTC CSVGGLAGVDEQFF
- TRBJ1-1 - TRBV5-1 TGCGCCAGCAGCTTGGCCAGTGGCACTGAAGCTTTCTTT CASSLASGTEAFF
- TRBJ1-1 - TRBV30 TGTGCCTGGAGTGTCGGGGGGGGCACTGAAGCTTTCTTT CAWSVGGGTEAFF
- TRBJ1-2 once TRBV30 TGTGCCTGGAGTGTACTCGTGGAAGACTATGGCTACACCTTC CAWSVLVEDYGYTF
- TRBJ1-5 - TRBV19 TGTGCCAGTAGTATCAGGGATAGCAATCAGCCCCAGCATTTT CASSIRDSNQPQHF
TRBD1 TRBJ2-7 - TRBV6-5 TGTGCCAGCAGCCTACCCGGACAGGGGTTCTACGAGCAGTACTTC CASSLPGQGFYEQYF
- TRBJ2-7 - TRBV7-9 TGTGCCAGCAGCTTATACTACGAGCAGTACTTC CASSLYYEQYF
- TRBJ1-3 - TRBV6-5 TGTGCCAGCAGCCCCCGGGGGGGAGCAGGAAACACCATATATTTT CASSPRGGAGNTIYF
- TRBJ1-6 - TRBV10-3 TGTGCCATCGCGGAGAGCTCCTATAATTCACCCCTCCACTTT CAIAESSYNSPLHF
TRBD1 TRBJ2-1 - TRBV15 TGTGCCACCAGCAGAGAAGGGATGGGGACAGCTACCCTTTACAATGAGCAGTTCTTC CATSREGMGTATLYNEQFF
TRBD1 TRBJ1-1 - TRBV19 TGTGCCAGTAGTACGTTGACAGGGGCTTCAGGTATGAACACTGAAGCTTTCTTT CASSTLTGASGMNTEAFF
- TRBJ2-1 - TRBV14 TGTGCCAGCAGCCAAGTGGCGGGGCCCTCCTACAATGAGCAGTTCTTC CASSQVAGPSYNEQFF
- TRBJ1-2 - TRBV4-1 TGCGCCAGCAGCCAGAGGGTCAACTATGGCTACACCTTC CASSQRVNYGYTF
- TRBJ2-3 - TRBV30 TGTGCCTGGAGTGTAAATCTAGACACAGATACGCAGTATTTT CAWSVNLDTDTQYF
- TRBJ1-2 once TRBV10-2 TGCGCCAGCAGTGTGAATGGCTACACCTTC CASSVNGYTF
TRBD2 TRBJ2-1 - TRBV6-5 TGTGCCAGCACCCTACTAGCGGGAGCAAACAATGAGCAGTTCTTC CASTLLAGANNEQFF
- TRBJ1-1 - TRBV13 TGTGCCAGCGGCCCCCAGGGTTTGAGGGAAGCTTTCTTT CASGPQGLREAFF
- TRBJ2-3 - TRBV28 TGTGCCAGCAGTTTATCCAACCACTTAGATACGCAGTATTTT CASSLSNHLDTQYF
- TRBJ1-5 - TRBV10-3 TGTGCCATCAGTGAGTCAAATGCAGACAATCAGCCCCAGCATTTT CAISESNADNQPQHF
- TRBJ1-1 - TRBV28 TGTGCCAGCAGTACCCCCAGCGAAGCTTTCTTT CASSTPSEAFF
- TRBJ2-1 - TRBV6-6 TGTGCCAGCAGTTACGGGGCAGGTGACTCCTACAATGAGCAGTTCTTC CASSYGAGDSYNEQFF
- TRBJ2-3 - TRBV4-1 TGCGCCAGCAGCCAAGTGGCGGACAAGCACACAGATACGCAGTATTTT CASSQVADKHTDTQYF
TRBD1 TRBJ2-7 - TRBV6-5 TGTGCCAGCAGTTATGGGACAGAGTCCTACGAGCAGTACTTC CASSYGTESYEQYF
- TRBJ2-2 - TRBV30 TGTGCCTTAACACGTGCCGGGGAGCTGTTTTTT CALTRAGELFF
TRBD1 TRBJ2-1 - TRBV7-9 TGTGCCAGCAGCTTTCCGGCCGGGACAGTAATCTACAATGAGCAGTTCTTC CASSFPAGTVIYNEQFF
- TRBJ2-3 - TRBV4-3 TGCGCCAGCAGCCCAGGGTATTTGAATACGCAGTATTTT CASSPGYLNTQYF
- TRBJ2-1 - TRBV4-2 TGTGCCAGCAGCCAACTAGGGGGGGCCCTCGCCTCCTACAATGAGCAGTTCTTC CASSQLGGALASYNEQFF
- TRBJ2-7 - TRBV6-5 TGTGCCAGCAGTTACGGTTTGGGCGAGCAGTACTTC CASSYGLGEQYF
- TRBJ1-2 - TRBV6-6 TGTGCCAGCAGTTACTCGACTGGCTACACCTTC CASSYSTGYTF
- TRBJ2-1 - TRBV28 TGTGCCAGCAGTTGGGGCAATGAGCAGTTCTTC CASSWGNEQFF
TRBD2 TRBJ2-3 - TRBV28 TGTGCCAGCAGTAGACGGACTAGCGGTACGCAGTATTTT CASSRRTSGTQYF
TRBD1 TRBJ2-1 once TRBV28 TGTGCCAGCAGTTTGTGGACAGGGAGTGAGCAGTTCTTC CASSLWTGSEQFF
- TRBJ2-7 - TRBV11-2 TGTGCCAGCAGCTTATCTTATTCGCGGGGTGCAACCTCCTACGAGCAGTACTTC CASSLSYSRGATSYEQYF
- TRBJ2-3 - TRBV9 TGTGCCAGCAGCGGACCGACAGATACGCAGTATTTT CASSGPTDTQYF
- TRBJ2-7 - TRBV4-3 TGCGCCAGCAGCCAAGAATTCGGCGGGACCTACGAGCAGTACTTC CASSQEFGGTYEQYF
TRBD1 TRBJ2-7 once TRBV4-3 TGCGCCAGCAGCCAGGATCCCGGGACAGGGGGGTACGAGCAGTACTTC CASSQDPGTGGYEQYF
- TRBJ1-1 - TRBV10-2 TGCGCCAGCAGTGAGGCTTTTAGGGCTACGGCTGAAGCTTTCTTT CASSEAFRATAEAFF
TRBD1 TRBJ1-1 - TRBV13 TGTGCCAGCAGCGCAGGGGGGTTGAACACTGAAGCTTTCTTT CASSAGGLNTEAFF
TRBD1 TRBJ1-1 - TRBV6-5 TGTGCCAGCAGATCCCACAGGGGTTTGAACACTGAAGCTTTCTTT CASRSHRGLNTEAFF
TRBD2 TRBJ2-5 - TRBV7-3 TGTGCCAGCAGCCCCGGGGGGGAGGGGGTCCAAGAGACCCAGTACTTC CASSPGGEGVQETQYF
TRBD1 TRBJ2-3 - TRBV30 TGTGCCTGGGGGACAGGGATCACAGATACGCAGTATTTT CAWGTGITDTQYF